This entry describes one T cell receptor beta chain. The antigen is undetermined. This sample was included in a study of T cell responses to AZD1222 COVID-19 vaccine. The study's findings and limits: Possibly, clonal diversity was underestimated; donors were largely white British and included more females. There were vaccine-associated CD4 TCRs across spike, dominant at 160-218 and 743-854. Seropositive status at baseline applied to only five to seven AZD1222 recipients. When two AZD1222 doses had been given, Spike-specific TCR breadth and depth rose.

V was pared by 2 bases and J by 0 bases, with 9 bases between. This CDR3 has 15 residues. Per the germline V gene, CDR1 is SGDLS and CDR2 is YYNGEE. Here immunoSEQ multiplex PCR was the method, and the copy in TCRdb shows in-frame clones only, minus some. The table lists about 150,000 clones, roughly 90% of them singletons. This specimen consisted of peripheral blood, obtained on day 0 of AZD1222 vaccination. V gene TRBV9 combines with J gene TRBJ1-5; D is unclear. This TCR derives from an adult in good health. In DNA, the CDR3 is TGTGCCAGCAGCGTTGACGGGAATAGCAATCAGCCCCAGCATTTT. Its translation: CASSVDGNSNQPQHF.